This is a list of T cell receptor beta chains from one sample in a study of OX40 agonist ivuxolimab in advanced cancers. TCRdb's table, derived via immunoSEQ multiplex PCR, lists solely in-frame clones and lacks some. The repertoire consists of tens of thousands of clones, with approximately 80% occurring once and the leading ten covering around 0.7%. The source material was CD4+ or CD8+ T cells sorted from blood, sampled in a trial of the OX40 agonist ivuxolimab. These receptors were obtained from an adult with an advanced solid tumor such as melanoma, head and neck, liver or kidney cancer. Each CDR3 is given with its conserved first and last residue. A D gene is named only where the DNA matches it firmly. Size is stated for part of the rows, as once, few or many counts, or as a class when the clone is expanded.

J | V | size | D | DNA | CDR3
TRBJ1-1 | TRBV6-5 | NA | TRBD1 | TGTGCCAGCAGTCCAGATAGGGACAGGCTGGCTTTCTTT | CASSPDRDRLAFF
TRBJ2-5 | TRBV9 | few | NA | TGTGCCAGCAGCGTAGCCCCAGGGGAGACCCAGTACTTC | CASSVAPGETQYF
TRBJ2-2 | TRBV19 | once | NA | TGTGCCAGTAGTATGAAAGTTCTAGGCACCGGGGAGCTGTTTTTT | CASSMKVLGTGELFF
TRBJ2-5 | TRBV18 | NA | NA | TGTGCCAGCTCACCGGGATACCAAGAGACCCAGTACTTC | CASSPGYQETQYF
TRBJ2-1 | TRBV18 | NA | NA | TGTGCCAGCTCACCACGGCAGGAACTCTACAATGAGCAGTTCTTC | CASSPRQELYNEQFF
TRBJ1-6 | TRBV5-1 | NA | TRBD1 | TGTGCCAGCAGCTTGGGACAGGCCAATTCACCCCTCCACTTT | CASSLGQANSPLHF
TRBJ1-2 | TRBV5-6 | NA | NA | TGTGCCAGCAGCTTGTTTAGAGGCTATGGCTACACCTTC | CASSLFRGYGYTF
TRBJ1-1 | TRBV7-2 | NA | NA | TGTGCCAGCAGCTATCAAGAGGACACTGAAGCTTTCTTT | CASSYQEDTEAFF
TRBJ1-5 | TRBV27 | NA | NA | TGTGCCAGCAGCTGGGGAGGGAGTGGCAATCAGCCCCAGCATTTT | CASSWGGSGNQPQHF
TRBJ1-2 | TRBV4-1 | NA | NA | TGCGCCAGCAGCCACGCCCTACAGGTCCATGGCTACACCTTC | CASSHALQVHGYTF
TRBJ2-2 | TRBV5-4 | NA | NA | TGTGCCAGCAGCTTGGGGGGGAACACCGGGGAGCTGTTTTTT | CASSLGGNTGELFF
TRBJ1-5 | TRBV12-5 | few | NA | TGTGCTAGTGCCCGCGCAGGTTCCAATCAGCCCCAGCATTTT | CASARAGSNQPQHF
TRBJ2-7 | TRBV11-2 | NA | NA | TGTGCCAGCAGCTTAGATCGAACAGTGGCGTACGAGCAGTACTTC | CASSLDRTVAYEQYF